A single TCR beta chain is shown here with its context. The source of the sample is a study of blood T cell repertoires in COVID-19. Study summary: Nucleic acid was either cDNA or gDNA, and it came from T cells, B-cell-depleted T cells, or PBMCs.

The protocol was immunoSEQ multiplex PCR, while the TCRdb copy is restricted to in-frame clones and leaves out a portion. This table has 45,000 to 55,000 clones, around 83% appearing once. CDR1 is SNHLY, CDR2 FYNNEI, per germline. This CDR3 region has 10 residues. Trimming stripped 8 bases from V and 7 bases from J, with 6 bases between. The sequenced sample consisted of peripheral blood. The J gene is TRBJ1-3, the V gene TRBV2; D gene unclear. This clonotype was obtained from a human donor in a cohort sampled during active COVID-19. This CDR3 is CASGSNTIYF. The CDR3 nucleotides read TGTGCCAGCGGTAGTAACACCATATATTTT.